Listed here are 10 T cell receptor beta chains from one sample, sequenced in a study of blood T cells in healthy people across ages. The authors ran a second PCR of roughly 6 to 12 cycles using a sample-barcoded 5' primer and a J-beta primer mix. One entry per CDR3 protein, called by TCRdb with MiXCR from the 5' RACE reads. The data contain 800,000 or so distinct CDR3 sequences, 55% to 65% of them singletons. Sequenced input: blood. These receptors all stem from a man aged 25-40 years in good health.

This clonotype turned up a few times. The chain employs TRBV7-3 and TRBJ2-5; unclear D gene. V was clipped by 1 base and J by 4 bases, with 7 bases between them. In germline, CDR1 is SGHTA, CDR2 FQGTGA. The CDR3 has 13 residues. The DNA of the CDR3 is TGTGCCAGCAGCTTAAGGACCTCAGAGACCCAGTACTTC. Protein: CASSLRTSETQYF.

The chain combines TRBV20-1 with TRBJ2-4; a possible D gene is TRBD2 (6 bases). The end of the DNA fits TRBJ2-5 better, so the J call may be wrong. Per germline, CDR1 DFQATT and CDR2 SNEGSKA (reference sequence). The CDR3 extends over 14 amino acids. CDR3 nucleotide sequence: TGCAGTGCTATTAGACTGGCGGGGTGGGAGACCCAGTACTTC. It yields the protein CSAIRLAGWETQYF.

This chain uses TRBV29-1 with TRBJ2-4, with D possibly being TRBD1 or TRBD2 (5 bases each). V lost 6 bases and J 6 bases, leaving 21 bases between the germline ends. The length of the CDR3 is 15 residues. CDR1 is SQVTM, CDR2 ANQGSEA, per germline. CDR3 loop: CSVRTSGIRGNIQYF. The CDR3 DNA follows: TGCAGCGTCAGGACGAGCGGAATAAGGGGAAACATTCAGTACTTC.

The V gene is TRBV20-1, the J gene TRBJ2-5; D gene unclear. The germline V and J ends were trimmed by 5 bases and 1 base, with 8 bases remaining between them. The CDR3 runs 12 residues. Germline-derived CDR1 and CDR2 are DFQATT and SNEGSKA (reference sequence). CDR3 sequence (DNA): TGCAGTGCTTCCAAAGTCCAAGAGACCCAGTACTTC. This encodes CSASKVQETQYF.

As concerns this clonotype: One junction end does not reproduce the germline sequence, and a read error may be involved. The chain uses TRBV6-5 and TRBJ1-6; the D is unclear. This CDR3 has 15 residues. Germline V gene data show CDR1 as MNHEY and CDR2 as SVGAGI. DNA of the CDR3: TGTGCCAGCGGTTACAGAGGACGGAATAATTCACCCCTCCACTTT. It yields the protein CASGYRGRNNSPLHF.

This sequence joins TRBV20-1 and TRBJ1-2; D ambiguous. The ends were cut back, 6 bases at V and 0 bases at J, with 11 bases in the middle. Germline CDR1 reads DFQATT; CDR2 reads SNEGSKA (reference sequence). The CDR3 has 13 amino acids. CDR3 region: CSAPGETNYGYTF. The CDR3, as DNA: TGCAGTGCCCCCGGAGAGACTAACTATGGCTACACCTTC.

V usage is TRBV2 and J usage is TRBJ2-7, with TRBD2 identical over 7 bases. Trimming took 8 bases from V and 12 from J; bases not matched to a gene: 16. The CDR3 is made up of 13 amino acids. The germline CDR1 and CDR2 sequences are SNHLY and FYNNEI. The DNA for the CDR3 is TGTGCCAGCCCCAACCTAGGACGGGAGGAGGTGTACTTC. Translating gives CASPNLGREEVYF.

The chain uses TRBV25-1 and TRBJ1-2; 9 nucleotides line up with TRBD1. The CDR3 is made up of 15 amino acids. V was clipped by 2 bases and J by 7 bases; unmatched bases: 8. Germline V gene data show CDR1 as MGHDK and CDR2 as SYGVNS. The CDR3 region has the DNA TGTGCCAGCAGTGAAGCCACACAGGGGGCAAGTGGCTACACCTTC. As protein: CASSEATQGASGYTF.

The chain employs TRBV28 and TRBJ1-5; TRBD1 might be the D (5 bases). CDR3 size: 15 residues. Per the germline V gene, CDR1 is MDHEN and CDR2 is SYDVKM. V was trimmed by 4 bases and J by 7 bases, leaving 17 bases between them. The CDR3 DNA sequence: TGTGCCAGCAGTTCCTCTCAGGGCGGTGTGCAGCCCCAGCATTTT. Its protein is CASSSSQGGVQPQHF.

This clonotype has a count of ten or more. The chain links TRBV6-2 or TRBV6-3 to TRBJ2-1, with 7 bases lining up with TRBD2. Germline V gene data show CDR1 as MNHEY and CDR2 as SVGEGT. The length of the CDR3 is 14 residues. V lost 7 bases to trimming and J lost 5 bases; unmatched junction nucleotides: 8. The CDR3 spells CASNIGTNNNEQFF. DNA for the CDR3: TGTGCCAGCAACATCGGGACTAACAACAATGAGCAGTTCTTC.